The present entry profiles one TCR beta chain with its context. The antigen is not known. This CDR3 has 14 amino acids. Germline V gene data show CDR1 as PRHDT and CDR2 as FYEKMQ (reference sequence). Trimming pared 3 bases from V and 4 bases from J, leaving 10 bases between. Profiling relied on immunoSEQ multiplex PCR, and the TCRdb table lists in-frame clones only, not all of them. Altogether some 1,300 clones are present, over 75% being singletons, with the ten largest covering around 27%. This record belongs to a study of immune evolution from preneoplasia to lung adenocarcinoma. Findings and limits, study-wide: Top clone frequencies peaked in normal lung, apparently declining through invasive adenocarcinoma. Later-stage lesions appeared to have more T cells, more diversity, less clonality.

H&E slides confirmed each diagnosis, reviewed by two pathologists independently. The origin of this receptor is a person aged 55 to 69 with lung adenocarcinoma. This chain uses TRBV13 with TRBJ2-1, with a tentative D call TRBD1 (7 bases). The sample taken for sequencing was FFPE adjacent normal lung tissue. The CDR3 DNA follows: TGTGCCAGCAGCTTGCCAGGGGGGTACAATGAGCAGTTCTTC. Encoded protein: CASSLPGGYNEQFF.